This paragraph reports one T cell receptor (beta chain). Its target is unknown. The ends were cut back, 3 bases at V and 3 bases at J, with 2 bases in the middle. There are 11 residues in the CDR3. The V gene's germline CDR1 is SEHNR and CDR2 FQNEAQ (reference sequence). This entry is derived from a study of shared clonotypes between healthy human individuals. Whole-study results and caveats: Sequencing depth was expected to affect clonotype sharing among donors. Apart from blood, nothing was sampled; tissue repertoires likely differ.

Some clones are missing from TCRdb's copy, which holds only in-frame ones; the method was immunoSEQ multiplex PCR. Of 1 million to 1.2 million clones in the sample, around 77% are singletons; the top ten hold roughly 0.83%. The chain uses TRBV7-9 and TRBJ1-2; D gene uncertain. The TCR was taken from a man between 18 and 29 years old in good health. Some clones in this sample may be carry-over from other donors' samples. The sequenced sample consisted of memory CD4+ T cells from PBMCs. Subset here: CD45RA-negative fraction. The CDR3 DNA follows: TGTGCCAGCAGCTTTCACTATGGCTACACCTTC. Translated, it gives CASSFHYGYTF.